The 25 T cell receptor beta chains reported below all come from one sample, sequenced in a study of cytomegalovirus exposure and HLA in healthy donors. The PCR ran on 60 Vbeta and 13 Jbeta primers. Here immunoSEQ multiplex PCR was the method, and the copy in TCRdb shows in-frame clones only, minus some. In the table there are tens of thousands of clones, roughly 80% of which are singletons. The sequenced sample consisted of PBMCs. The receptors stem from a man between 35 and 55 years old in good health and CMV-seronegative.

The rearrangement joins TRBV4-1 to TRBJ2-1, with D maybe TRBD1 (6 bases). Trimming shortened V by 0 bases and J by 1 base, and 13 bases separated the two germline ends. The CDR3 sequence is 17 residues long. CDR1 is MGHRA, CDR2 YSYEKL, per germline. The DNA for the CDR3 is TGCGCCAGCAGCCAAGACGTCCCCAGGGGATCCTACAATGAGCAGTTCTTC. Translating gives CASSQDVPRGSYNEQFF.

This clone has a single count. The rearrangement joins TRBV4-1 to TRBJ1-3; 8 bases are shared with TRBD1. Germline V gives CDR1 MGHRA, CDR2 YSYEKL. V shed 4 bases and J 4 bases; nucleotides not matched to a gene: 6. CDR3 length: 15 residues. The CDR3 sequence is CASSRQGAGGNTIYF. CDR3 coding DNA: TGCGCCAGCAGCCGTCAGGGGGCCGGGGGAAACACCATATATTTT.

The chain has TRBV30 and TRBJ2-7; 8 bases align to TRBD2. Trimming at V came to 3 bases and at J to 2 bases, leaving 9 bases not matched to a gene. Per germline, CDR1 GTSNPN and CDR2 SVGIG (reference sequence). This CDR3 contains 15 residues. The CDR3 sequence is CAWRQAGDYPYEQYF. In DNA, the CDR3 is TGTGCCTGGAGGCAAGCGGGAGACTACCCCTACGAGCAGTACTTC.

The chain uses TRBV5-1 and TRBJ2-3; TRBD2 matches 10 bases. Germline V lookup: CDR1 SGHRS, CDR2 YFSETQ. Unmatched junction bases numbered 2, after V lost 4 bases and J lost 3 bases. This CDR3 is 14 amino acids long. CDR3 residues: CASSPGLATDTQYF. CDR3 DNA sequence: TGCGCCAGCAGCCCGGGACTAGCGACAGATACGCAGTATTTT.

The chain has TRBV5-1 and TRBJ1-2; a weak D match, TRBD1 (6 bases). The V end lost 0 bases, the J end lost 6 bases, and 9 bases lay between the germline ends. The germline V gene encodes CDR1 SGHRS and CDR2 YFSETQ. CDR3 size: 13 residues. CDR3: CASSLDGQNGYTF. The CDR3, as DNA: TGCGCCAGCAGCTTGGACGGACAGAATGGCTACACCTTC.

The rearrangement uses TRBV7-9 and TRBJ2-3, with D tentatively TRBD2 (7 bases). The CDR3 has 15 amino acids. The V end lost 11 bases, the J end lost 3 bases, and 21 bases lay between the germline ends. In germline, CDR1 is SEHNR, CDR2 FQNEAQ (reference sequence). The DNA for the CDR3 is TGTGCCTCCGCGCGGGGGCAACCCACGACAGATACGCAGTATTTT. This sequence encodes CASARGQPTTDTQYF.

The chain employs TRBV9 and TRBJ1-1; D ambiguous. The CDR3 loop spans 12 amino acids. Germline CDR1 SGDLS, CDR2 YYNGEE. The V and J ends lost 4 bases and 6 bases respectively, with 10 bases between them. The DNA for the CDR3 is TGTGCCAGCAGCCGGGAGGGCGCTGAAGCTTTCTTT. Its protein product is CASSREGAEAFF.

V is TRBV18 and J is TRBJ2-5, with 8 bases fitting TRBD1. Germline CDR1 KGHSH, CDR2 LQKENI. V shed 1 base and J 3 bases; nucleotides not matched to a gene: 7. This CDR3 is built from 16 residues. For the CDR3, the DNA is TGTGCCAGCTCACCACTACCGGACAGGGATAAAGAGACCCAGTACTTC. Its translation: CASSPLPDRDKETQYF.

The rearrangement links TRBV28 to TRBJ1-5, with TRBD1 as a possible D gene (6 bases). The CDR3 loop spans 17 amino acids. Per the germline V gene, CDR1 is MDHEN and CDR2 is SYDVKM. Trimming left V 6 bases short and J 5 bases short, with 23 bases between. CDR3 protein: CASRFSGTSLGDQPQHF. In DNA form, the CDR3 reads TGTGCCAGCAGGTTCTCCGGGACATCGCTAGGAGATCAGCCCCAGCATTTT.

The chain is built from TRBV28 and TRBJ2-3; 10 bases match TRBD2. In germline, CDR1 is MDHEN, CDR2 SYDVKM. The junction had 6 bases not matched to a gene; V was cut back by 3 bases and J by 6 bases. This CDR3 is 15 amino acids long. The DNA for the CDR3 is TGTGCCAGCAGTTTTCAGGCTAGCGGGAGTGATACGCAGTATTTT. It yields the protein CASSFQASGSDTQYF.

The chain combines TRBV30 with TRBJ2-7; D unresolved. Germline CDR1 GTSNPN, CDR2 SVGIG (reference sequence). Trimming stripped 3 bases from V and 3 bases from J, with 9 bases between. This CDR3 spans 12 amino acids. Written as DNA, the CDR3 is TGTGCCTGGAGCAACAGCCTCTACGAGCAGTACTTC. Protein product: CAWSNSLYEQYF. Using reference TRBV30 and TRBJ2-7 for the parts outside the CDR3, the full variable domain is SQTIHQWPATLVQPVGSPLSLECTVEGTSNPNLYWYRQAAGRGLQLLFYSVGIGQISSEVPQNLSASRPQDRQFILSSKKLLLSDSGFYLCAWSNSLYEQYFGPGTRLTVT.

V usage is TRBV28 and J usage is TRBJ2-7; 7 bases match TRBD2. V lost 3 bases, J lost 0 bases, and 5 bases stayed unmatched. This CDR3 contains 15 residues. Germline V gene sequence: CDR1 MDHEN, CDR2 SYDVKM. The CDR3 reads CASSFLASGSYEQYF. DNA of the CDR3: TGTGCCAGCAGTTTCCTCGCTAGCGGCTCCTACGAGCAGTACTTC.

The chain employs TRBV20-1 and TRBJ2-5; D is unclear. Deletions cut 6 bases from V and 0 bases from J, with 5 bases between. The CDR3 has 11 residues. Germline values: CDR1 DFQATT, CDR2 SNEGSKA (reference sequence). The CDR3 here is CSAGYQETQYF. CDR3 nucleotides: TGCAGTGCCGGTTACCAAGAGACCCAGTACTTC.

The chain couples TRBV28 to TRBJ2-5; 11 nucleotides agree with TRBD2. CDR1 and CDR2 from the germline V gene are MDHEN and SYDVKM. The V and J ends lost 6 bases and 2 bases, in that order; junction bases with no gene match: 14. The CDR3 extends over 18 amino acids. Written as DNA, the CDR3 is TGTGCCAGCAGCTCTCTTCCCACTAGCGGGGGACTACAAGAGACCCAGTACTTC. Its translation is CASSSLPTSGGLQETQYF.

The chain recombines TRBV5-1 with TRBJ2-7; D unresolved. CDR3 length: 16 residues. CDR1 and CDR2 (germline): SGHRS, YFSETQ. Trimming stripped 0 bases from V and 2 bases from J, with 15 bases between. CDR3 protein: CASSLGPQVLAYEQYF. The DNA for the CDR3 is TGCGCCAGCAGCTTGGGTCCGCAGGTCCTCGCCTACGAGCAGTACTTC.

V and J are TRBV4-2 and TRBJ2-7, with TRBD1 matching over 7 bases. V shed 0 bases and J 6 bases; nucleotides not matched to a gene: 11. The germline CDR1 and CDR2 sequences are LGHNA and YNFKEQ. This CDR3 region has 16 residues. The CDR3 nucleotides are TGTGCCAGCAGCCAAGAAGGGGGCTCCCTTTCTAGCGAGCAGTACTTC. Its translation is CASSQEGGSLSSEQYF.

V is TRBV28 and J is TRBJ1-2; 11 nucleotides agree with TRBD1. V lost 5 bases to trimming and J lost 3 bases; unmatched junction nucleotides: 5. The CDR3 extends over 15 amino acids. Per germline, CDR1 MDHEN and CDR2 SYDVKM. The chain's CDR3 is CASSRRTGGDYGYTF. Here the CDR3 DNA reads TGTGCCAGCAGTCGCCGGACAGGGGGCGACTATGGCTACACCTTC.

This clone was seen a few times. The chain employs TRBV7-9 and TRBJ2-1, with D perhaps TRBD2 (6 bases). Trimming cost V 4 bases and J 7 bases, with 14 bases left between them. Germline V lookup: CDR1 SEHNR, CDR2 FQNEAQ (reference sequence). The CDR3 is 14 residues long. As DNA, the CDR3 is TGTGCCAGCAGCTCGCGACTAGGACTGAATGAGCAGTTCTTC. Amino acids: CASSSRLGLNEQFF.

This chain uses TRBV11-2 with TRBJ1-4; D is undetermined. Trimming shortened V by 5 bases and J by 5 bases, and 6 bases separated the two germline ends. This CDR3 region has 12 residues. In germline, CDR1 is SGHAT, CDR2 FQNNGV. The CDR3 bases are TGTGCCAGCAGCATACGGAATGAAAAACTGTTTTTT. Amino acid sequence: CASSIRNEKLFF.

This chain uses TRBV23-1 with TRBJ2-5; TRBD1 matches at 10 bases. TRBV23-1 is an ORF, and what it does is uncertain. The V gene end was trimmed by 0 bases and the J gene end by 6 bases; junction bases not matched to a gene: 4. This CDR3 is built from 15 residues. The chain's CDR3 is CASSQSWTGGKTQYF. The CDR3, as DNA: TGCGCCAGCAGTCAATCCTGGACAGGGGGAAAGACCCAGTACTTC.

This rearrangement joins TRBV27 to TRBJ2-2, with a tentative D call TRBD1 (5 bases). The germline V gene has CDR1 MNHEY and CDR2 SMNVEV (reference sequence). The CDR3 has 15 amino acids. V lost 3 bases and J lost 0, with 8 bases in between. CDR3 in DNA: TGTGCCAGCAGTTTGCGCAGGGCGAACACCGGGGAGCTGTTTTTT. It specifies CASSLRRANTGELFF.

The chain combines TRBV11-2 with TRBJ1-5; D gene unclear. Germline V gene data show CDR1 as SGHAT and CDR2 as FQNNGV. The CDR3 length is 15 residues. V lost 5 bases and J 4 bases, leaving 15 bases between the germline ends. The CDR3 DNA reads TGTGCCAGCAGCCATTCGGGAGCTAGAAATCAGCCCCAGCATTTT. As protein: CASSHSGARNQPQHF.

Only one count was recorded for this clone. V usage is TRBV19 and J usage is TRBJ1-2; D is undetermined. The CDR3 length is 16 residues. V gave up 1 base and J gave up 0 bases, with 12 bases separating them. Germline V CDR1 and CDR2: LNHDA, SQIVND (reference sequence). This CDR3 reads CASSIAGGRTNYGYTF. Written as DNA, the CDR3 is TGTGCCAGTAGTATAGCGGGAGGCCGAACTAACTATGGCTACACCTTC.

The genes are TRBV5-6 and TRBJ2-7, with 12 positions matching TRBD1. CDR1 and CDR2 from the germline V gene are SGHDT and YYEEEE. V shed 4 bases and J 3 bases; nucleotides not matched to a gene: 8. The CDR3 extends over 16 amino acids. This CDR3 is CASSGDRGRTLYEQYF. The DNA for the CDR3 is TGTGCCAGCAGCGGGGACAGGGGGCGGACACTCTACGAGCAGTACTTC.

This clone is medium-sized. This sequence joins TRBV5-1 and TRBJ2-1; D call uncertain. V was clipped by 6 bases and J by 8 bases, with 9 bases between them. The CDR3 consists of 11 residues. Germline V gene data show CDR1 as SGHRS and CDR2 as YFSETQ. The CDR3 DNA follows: TGCGCCAGCAAAGGAGAGGATGAGCAGTTCTTC. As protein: CASKGEDEQFF.